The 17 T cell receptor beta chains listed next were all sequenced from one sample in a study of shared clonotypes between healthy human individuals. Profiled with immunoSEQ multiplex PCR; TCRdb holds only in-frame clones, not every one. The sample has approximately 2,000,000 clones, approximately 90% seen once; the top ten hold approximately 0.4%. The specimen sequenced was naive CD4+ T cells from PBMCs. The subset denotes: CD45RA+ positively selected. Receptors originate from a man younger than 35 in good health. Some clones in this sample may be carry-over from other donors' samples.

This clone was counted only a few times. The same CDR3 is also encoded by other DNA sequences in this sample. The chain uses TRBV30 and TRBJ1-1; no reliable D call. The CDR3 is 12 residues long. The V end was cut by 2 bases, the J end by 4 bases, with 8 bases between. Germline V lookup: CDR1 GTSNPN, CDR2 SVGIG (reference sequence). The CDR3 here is CAWSPGSTEAFF. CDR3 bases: TGTGCCTGGAGTCCCGGGAGCACTGAAGCTTTCTTT.

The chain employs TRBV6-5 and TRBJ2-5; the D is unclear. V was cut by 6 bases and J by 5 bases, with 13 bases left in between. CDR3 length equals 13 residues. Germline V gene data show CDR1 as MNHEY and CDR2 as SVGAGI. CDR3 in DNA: TGTGCCAGCAGCCCACCCGGGCGGGAGACCCAGTACTTC. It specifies CASSPPGRETQYF.

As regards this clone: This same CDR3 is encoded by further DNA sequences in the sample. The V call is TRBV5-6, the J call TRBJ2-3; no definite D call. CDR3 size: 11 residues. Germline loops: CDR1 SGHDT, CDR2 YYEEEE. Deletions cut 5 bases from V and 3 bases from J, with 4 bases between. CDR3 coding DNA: TGTGCCAGCAGTCGGACAGATACGCAGTATTTT. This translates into CASSRTDTQYF.

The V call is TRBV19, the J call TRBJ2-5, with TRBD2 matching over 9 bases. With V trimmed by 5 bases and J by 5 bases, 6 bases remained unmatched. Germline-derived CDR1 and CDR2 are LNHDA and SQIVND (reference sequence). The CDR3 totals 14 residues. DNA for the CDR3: TGTGCCAGTAGTTATAGCGGGAGAGGGGAGACCCAGTACTTC. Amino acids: CASSYSGRGETQYF.

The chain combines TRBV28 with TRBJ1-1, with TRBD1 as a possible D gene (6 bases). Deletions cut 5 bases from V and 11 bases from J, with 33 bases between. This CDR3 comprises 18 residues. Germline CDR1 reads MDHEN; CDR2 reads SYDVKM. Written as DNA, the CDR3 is TGTGCCAGCAGTCCGCAACCATCAGCACAGGGAGGGCGTCGGGCTGCTTTCTTT. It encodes CASSPQPSAQGGRRAAFF.

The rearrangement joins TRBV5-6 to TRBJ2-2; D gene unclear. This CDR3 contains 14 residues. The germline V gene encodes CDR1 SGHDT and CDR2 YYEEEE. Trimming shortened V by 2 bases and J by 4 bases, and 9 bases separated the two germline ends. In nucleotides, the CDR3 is TGTGCCAGCAGCTTTAGGGCACCCACCGGGGAGCTGTTTTTT. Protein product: CASSFRAPTGELFF.

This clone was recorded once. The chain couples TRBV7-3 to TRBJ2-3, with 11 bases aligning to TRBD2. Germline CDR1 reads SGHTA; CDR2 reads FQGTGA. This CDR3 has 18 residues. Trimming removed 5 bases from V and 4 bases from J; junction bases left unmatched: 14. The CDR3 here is CASSPRGATSGNADTQYF. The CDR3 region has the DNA TGTGCCAGCAGCCCTAGGGGGGCGACTAGCGGGAATGCAGATACGCAGTATTTT. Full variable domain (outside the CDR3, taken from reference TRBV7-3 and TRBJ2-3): GAGVSQTPSNKVTEKGKYVELRCDPISGHTALYWYRQSLGQGPEFLIYFQGTGAADDSGLPNDRFFAVRPEGSVSTLKIQRTERGDSAVYLCASSPRGATSGNADTQYFGPGTRLTVL.

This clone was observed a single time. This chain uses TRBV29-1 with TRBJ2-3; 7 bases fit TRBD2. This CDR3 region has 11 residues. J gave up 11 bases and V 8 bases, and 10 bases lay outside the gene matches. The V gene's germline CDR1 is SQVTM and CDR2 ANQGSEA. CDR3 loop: CSNDGEGGQYF. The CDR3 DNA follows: TGCAGCAATGATGGGGAGGGTGGGCAGTATTTT.

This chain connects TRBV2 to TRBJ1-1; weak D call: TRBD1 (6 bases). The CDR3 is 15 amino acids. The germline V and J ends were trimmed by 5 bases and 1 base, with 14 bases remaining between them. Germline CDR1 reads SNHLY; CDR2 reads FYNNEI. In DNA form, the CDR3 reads TGTGCCAGCAGTTACTCCTCGACAGGGAACACTGAAGCTTTCTTT. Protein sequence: CASSYSSTGNTEAFF.

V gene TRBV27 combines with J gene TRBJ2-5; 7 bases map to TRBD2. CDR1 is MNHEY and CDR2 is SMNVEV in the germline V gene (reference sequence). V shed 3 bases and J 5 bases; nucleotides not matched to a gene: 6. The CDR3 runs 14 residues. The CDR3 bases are TGTGCCAGCAGTTTCCAGACTAGCCAGGAGACCCAGTACTTC. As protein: CASSFQTSQETQYF.

The CDR3 loop is CASLNLQRAPFEAFF. The DNA for the CDR3 is TGTGCCAGCCTTAACCTCCAGCGGGCGCCGTTTGAAGCTTTCTTT. This rearrangement joins TRBV28 to TRBJ1-1; D not certain. The CDR3 spans 15 residues. V was pared by 8 bases and J by 7 bases, with 23 bases between. Germline-derived CDR1 and CDR2 are MDHEN and SYDVKM.

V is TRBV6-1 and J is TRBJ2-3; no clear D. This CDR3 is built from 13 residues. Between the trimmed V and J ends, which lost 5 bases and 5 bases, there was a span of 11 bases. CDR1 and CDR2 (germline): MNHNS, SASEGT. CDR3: CASSRTRGDTQYF. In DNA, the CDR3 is TGTGCCAGCAGTAGGACCCGAGGAGATACGCAGTATTTT.

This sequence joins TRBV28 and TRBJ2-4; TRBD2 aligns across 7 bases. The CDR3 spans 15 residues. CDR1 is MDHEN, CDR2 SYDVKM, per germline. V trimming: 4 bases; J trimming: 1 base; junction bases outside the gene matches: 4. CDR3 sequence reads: CASSSGGKAKNIQYF. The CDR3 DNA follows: TGTGCCAGCAGTTCCGGGGGGAAGGCCAAAAACATTCAGTACTTC.

The CDR3 spells CASSQWTGGRTEAFF. CDR3 nucleotide sequence: TGTGCCAGCAGTCAATGGACAGGGGGTAGGACTGAAGCTTTCTTT. This chain joins TRBV28 and TRBJ1-1, with 10 positions matching TRBD1. The CDR3 has 15 amino acids. Trimming removed 5 bases from V and 5 bases from J; junction bases left unmatched: 8. Germline CDR1 and CDR2: MDHEN and SYDVKM.

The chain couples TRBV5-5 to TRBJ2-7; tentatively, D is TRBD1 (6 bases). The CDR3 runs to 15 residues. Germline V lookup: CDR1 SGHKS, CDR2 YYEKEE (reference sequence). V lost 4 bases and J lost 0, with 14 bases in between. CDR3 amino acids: CASSTQGLSSYEQYF. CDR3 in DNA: TGTGCCAGCAGCACACAGGGTTTAAGCTCCTACGAGCAGTACTTC.

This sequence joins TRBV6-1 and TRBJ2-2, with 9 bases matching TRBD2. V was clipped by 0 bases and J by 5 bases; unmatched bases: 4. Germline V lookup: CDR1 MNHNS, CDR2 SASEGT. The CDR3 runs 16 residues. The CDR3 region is CASSEALAGLTGELFF. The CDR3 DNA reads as TGTGCCAGCAGTGAAGCCCTAGCGGGACTAACCGGGGAGCTGTTTTTT.

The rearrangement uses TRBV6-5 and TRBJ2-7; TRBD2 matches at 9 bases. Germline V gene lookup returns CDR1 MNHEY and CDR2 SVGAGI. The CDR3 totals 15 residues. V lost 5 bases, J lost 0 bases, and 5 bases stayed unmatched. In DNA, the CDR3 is TGTGCCAGCAGTCAACGGACTAGCGACTCCTACGAGCAGTACTTC. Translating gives CASSQRTSDSYEQYF.